The 13 T cell receptor beta chains below come from one sample, sequenced in a study of vaccination and CD4 T cells after COVID-19. The sample's treatment: approximately nine-day PBMC culture with coronavirus spike peptide pools or control peptides (ViraFEST assay). Sequencing of DNA taken from cultured CD4+ T cells relied on the Oncomine TCR Beta short-read assay. TCRdb re-called the PCR reads with MiXCR, one entry per CDR3 protein. The sample includes approximately 8,000 distinct CDR3 sequences, roughly 70% seen only once; the top ten take around 38%. These receptors have no identified antigens. The sequenced sample consisted of CD4+ T cells from blood, cultured in vitro. These receptors originate from a human donor who had recovered from COVID-19.

This chain connects TRBV24-1 to TRBJ1-2; D is uncertain. Per germline, CDR1 KGHDR and CDR2 SFDVKD. V lost 8 bases, J lost 6 bases, and 12 bases lay in between. The length of the CDR3 is 12 residues. CDR3 in DNA: TGTGCCACCAACGACGAAAGGGATGGCTACACCTTC. Protein: CATNDERDGYTF.

The rearrangement links TRBV28 to TRBJ1-2; D is ambiguous. Germline loops: CDR1 MDHEN, CDR2 SYDVKM. This CDR3 comprises 14 residues. V was clipped by 3 bases and J by 2 bases, with 10 bases between them. CDR3 residues: CASSLIDPNYGYTF. The CDR3 bases are TGTGCCAGCAGTTTGATAGACCCAAACTATGGCTACACCTTC.

This chain connects TRBV10-1 to TRBJ1-1; 11 nucleotides agree with TRBD1. Germline CDR1 is WNHNN and CDR2 is SYGVQD (reference sequence). The V and J ends lost 6 bases and 4 bases, in that order; junction bases with no gene match: 4. The CDR3 spans 14 residues. CDR3 bases: TGCGCCAGCAGGTCCGGGACAGGGGGCACTGAAGCTTTCTTT. Protein: CASRSGTGGTEAFF.

The chain employs TRBV25-1 and TRBJ1-5; 10 bases align to TRBD1. V dropped 6 bases and J dropped 4; count of bases not matched to a gene: 6. Germline V gene lookup returns CDR1 MGHDK and CDR2 SYGVNS. The CDR3 is 15 residues long. The CDR3 region is CASSMTGGSNQPQHF. DNA for the CDR3: TGTGCCAGCAGCATGACAGGGGGCTCAAATCAGCCCCAGCATTTT.

The chain combines TRBV11-3 with TRBJ1-5; 9 nucleotides align to TRBD1. This CDR3 is built from 15 residues. CDR1 SGHNT and CDR2 YENEEA come from the germline V gene. Trimming at V came to 7 bases and at J to 2 bases, leaving 6 bases not matched to a gene. CDR3 DNA sequence: TGTGCCAGCACCGAAGACAGGGGGGGCAATCAGCCCCAGCATTTT. This translates into CASTEDRGGNQPQHF.

Turning to this clonotype: An end of the junction does not agree with germline; a read error may underlie this. The chain carries TRBV3-1 and TRBJ1-1; a weak D match, TRBD1 (6 bases). This CDR3 has 13 residues. In germline, CDR1 is LGHDT, CDR2 YNNKEL (reference sequence). The CDR3 region has the DNA TGTGCCAGCAGCCAGGGGGCGCGCACTGAGGCTTTCTTT. Translating it yields CASSQGARTEAFF.

This chain connects TRBV6-2 or TRBV6-3 to TRBJ2-7; TRBD1 aligns across 9 bases. CDR3 length: 17 amino acids. Germline assignment: CDR1 MNHEY and CDR2 SVGEGT. V trimming: 2 bases; J trimming: 3 bases; junction bases outside the gene matches: 11. The CDR3 here is CASSYKPPGQGGYEQYF. In DNA, the CDR3 is TGTGCCAGCAGTTACAAGCCTCCGGGACAGGGCGGCTACGAGCAGTACTTC.

The gene calls are TRBV20-1 and TRBJ2-1; TRBD1 aligns across 9 bases. This CDR3 is built from 14 residues. Losses at the gene ends were 6 bases for V and 4 bases for J; bases not matched to a gene: 7. Germline V lookup: CDR1 DFQATT, CDR2 SNEGSKA (reference sequence). CDR3 sequence reads: CSATTGGVYNEQFF. The CDR3 nucleotides are TGCAGTGCCACGACAGGGGGAGTTTACAATGAGCAGTTCTTC.

This chain joins TRBV28 and TRBJ1-5; the D is unclear. This CDR3 contains 15 residues. Germline lookup yields CDR1 MDHEN and CDR2 SYDVKM. Trimming shortened V by 1 base and J by 9 bases, and 16 bases separated the two germline ends. The CDR3 sequence: CASSLFGLVERPQHF. The CDR3 region has the DNA TGTGCCAGCAGTTTATTTGGCTTGGTGGAACGGCCCCAGCATTTT.

V and J are TRBV6-1 and TRBJ1-2; 7 nucleotides line up with TRBD1. V was clipped by 6 bases and J by 4 bases; unmatched bases: 8. This CDR3 has 14 residues. Germline assignment: CDR1 MNHNS and CDR2 SASEGT. CDR3 in DNA: TGTGCCAGCAGCCCAGGGGGGGACCTCTATGGCTACACCTTC. Its protein is CASSPGGDLYGYTF.

The chain couples TRBV7-2 to TRBJ2-3, with a possible D match to TRBD1 (6 bases). The CDR3 covers 15 residues. Germline values: CDR1 SGHTA, CDR2 FQGNSA. Deletions cut 3 bases from V and 0 bases from J, with 10 bases between. The CDR3 DNA sequence: TGTGCCAGCAGCTTGGACAGTTCGAGCACAGATACGCAGTATTTT. Its protein is CASSLDSSSTDTQYF.

This chain uses TRBV7-2 with TRBJ1-2; TRBD1 is a possible D gene (5 bases). Trimming removed 1 base at V and 6 bases at J, with 15 bases between. CDR3 length equals 15 residues. Per the germline V gene, CDR1 is SGHTA and CDR2 is FQGNSA. CDR3 protein: CASSLGPGPEDGYTF. The CDR3 region has the DNA TGTGCCAGCAGCTTAGGGCCGGGGCCCGAGGATGGCTACACCTTC.

V and J are TRBV5-6 and TRBJ1-2; 7 bases line up with TRBD1. The V segment lost 4 bases and the J segment 2 bases; nucleotides outside the gene matches: 8. CDR3 length: 15 residues. Germline lookup yields CDR1 SGHDT and CDR2 YYEEEE. CDR3 coding DNA: TGTGCCAGCAGCGGGCCGGGACAGAGGAACTATGGCTACACCTTC. Encoded protein: CASSGPGQRNYGYTF.